The clone carrying this T cell receptor (beta chain) was observed a few times. The entry originates in a study of blood T cell repertoires in COVID-19. Measured with immunoSEQ multiplex PCR; TCRdb has only the in-frame clones, and not every one. Of some 330,000 clones listed, around 86% were seen once; the top ten hold 5.1%. The CDR3 runs to 13 residues. Trimming took 0 bases from V and 3 from J, leaving 6 bases between them. From germline, CDR1 is SGHRS and CDR2 YFSETQ. The sample taken for sequencing was PBMCs or T cells enriched from blood (not recorded which). The receptor was derived from a woman aged 50 to 65 who had recovered from COVID-19. The chain carries TRBV5-1 and TRBJ1-1, with D possibly being TRBD1 (5 bases). The CDR3 spells CASSLARDTEAFF. The CDR3 nucleotides are TGCGCCAGCAGCTTGGCCAGGGACACTGAAGCTTTCTTT.